The 30 T cell receptor beta chains reported below all come from one sample, sequenced in a study of a mutant IDH1 vaccine in newly diagnosed glioma. The protocol was immunoSEQ multiplex PCR, while the TCRdb copy is restricted to in-frame clones and leaves out a portion. The data show about 92,000 clones, approximately 83% seen once. Time point defined: baseline, week 1 (first vaccination visit). Treatment meaning: pre-vaccination baseline after standard-of-care therapy. This material consisted of PBMCs, taken from a glioma patient treated with radiotherapy, temozolomide or both. The receptors here all came from a woman aged 50 to 60 with glioma.

This chain links TRBV7-2 with TRBJ1-5, with D perhaps TRBD1 (5 bases). The V end was cut by 6 bases, the J end by 7 bases, with 19 bases between. This CDR3 has 15 residues. CDR1 and CDR2 (germline): SGHTA, FQGNSA. The CDR3 reads CASSLAGQGKQPQHF. The CDR3 region has the DNA TGTGCCAGCAGTCTAGCCGGCCAGGGAAAACAGCCCCAGCATTTT.

There are a few counts of this clone. The chain has TRBV7-2 and TRBJ2-1; 11 positions agree with TRBD2. Germline CDR1 and CDR2: SGHTA and FQGNSA. Trimming removed 5 bases from V and 1 base from J; junction bases left unmatched: 1. This CDR3 region has 15 residues. CDR3 sequence: CASSPSGGSYNEQFF. The CDR3 coding sequence is TGTGCCAGCAGCCCTAGCGGGGGGTCCTACAATGAGCAGTTCTTC. The full variable domain, rest sourced from reference TRBV7-2 and TRBJ2-1, is GAGVSQSPSNKVTEKGKDVELRCDPISGHTALYWYRQSLGQGLEFLIYFQGNSAPDKSGLPSDRFSAERTGGSVSTLTIQRTQQEDSAVYLCASSPSGGSYNEQFFGPGTRLTVL.

The chain combines TRBV9 with TRBJ1-2; D may be TRBD1 (5 bases). Per germline, CDR1 SGDLS and CDR2 YYNGEE. The CDR3 runs 14 residues. The V end was cut by 0 bases, the J end by 4 bases, with 10 bases between. The CDR3, as DNA: TGTGCCAGCAGCGTAGCTCAGGGTACCTATGGCTACACCTTC. It is translated as CASSVAQGTYGYTF.

This chain links TRBV9 with TRBJ1-3, with D tentatively TRBD1 (5 bases). The CDR3 is 15 residues long. The germline V and J ends were trimmed by 4 bases and 4 bases, with 15 bases remaining between them. The V gene's germline CDR1 is SGDLS and CDR2 YYNGEE. The CDR3 nucleotides are TGTGCCAGCAGCTCCCCAGGGAAGGCAGGAAACACCATATATTTT. Its translation: CASSSPGKAGNTIYF. The full variable domain, its missing parts supplied by reference TRBV9 and TRBJ1-3, is DSGVTQTPKHLITATGQRVTLRCSPRSGDLSVYWYQQSLDQGLQFLIQYYNGEERAKGNILERFSAQQFPDLHSELNLSSLELGDSALYFCASSSPGKAGNTIYFGEGSWLTVV.

The CDR3 reads CASSYSKGPDGYTF. CDR3 in DNA: TGTGCCAGCAGTTACTCGAAGGGTCCTGATGGCTACACCTTC. The chain joins TRBV6-5 to TRBJ1-2; D not certain. V shed 0 bases and J shed 6 bases, with 11 bases lying between them. The CDR3 consists of 14 residues. Germline V gives CDR1 MNHEY, CDR2 SVGAGI.

V is TRBV30 and J is TRBJ1-6; D perhaps matches TRBD1 (5 bases). The CDR3 contains 13 residues. Germline CDR1 and CDR2: GTSNPN and SVGIG (reference sequence). V was shortened by 8 bases and J by 10 bases, with 18 bases between the two germline ends. DNA of the CDR3: TGTGCCCACAAGGGCGCTTGGGACTCACCCCTCCACTTT. Translation gives CAHKGAWDSPLHF.

This sequence joins TRBV5-5 and TRBJ1-6; 8 bases fit TRBD1. Looked up from germline, CDR1 is SGHKS and CDR2 is YYEKEE (reference sequence). There are 15 residues in the CDR3. Trimming took 2 bases from V and 7 from J; bases not matched to a gene: 5. The DNA for the CDR3 is TGTGCCAGCAGCTTCCGACAGGGGATGAATTCACCCCTCCACTTT. Translation: CASSFRQGMNSPLHF.

V usage is TRBV4-1 and J usage is TRBJ2-7; no reliable D call. CDR1 MGHRA and CDR2 YSYEKL come from the germline V gene. V lost 0 bases and J 2 bases, leaving 8 bases between the germline ends. CDR3 length equals 14 residues. For the CDR3, the DNA is TGCGCCAGCAGCCAAGATTACGTGACCTACGAGCAGTACTTC. Its protein product is CASSQDYVTYEQYF.

The chain uses TRBV29-1 and TRBJ2-2; D possibly corresponds to TRBD1 (6 bases). V dropped 7 bases and J dropped 9 bases, with 24 bases sitting between them. The length of the CDR3 is 15 residues. Germline CDR1 is SQVTM and CDR2 is ANQGSEA. Here the CDR3 DNA reads TGCAGCGCCGGAAACAGGGCGTACCAGGACCGGGAGCTGTTTTTT. Amino acid sequence: CSAGNRAYQDRELFF.

The chain links TRBV2 to TRBJ1-6; the D is unclear. CDR3 length: 14 residues. The germline gives CDR1 SNHLY, CDR2 FYNNEI. The ends were cut back, 4 bases at V and 5 bases at J, with 9 bases in the middle. This CDR3 is CASSVGRDNSPLHF. CDR3 nucleotides: TGTGCCAGCAGTGTAGGACGGGATAATTCACCCCTCCACTTT. The full variable domain, its missing parts supplied by reference TRBV2 and TRBJ1-6, is EPEVTQTPSHQVTQMGQEVILRCVPISNHLYFYWYRQILGQKVEFLVSFYNNEISEKSEIFDDQFSVERPDGSNFTLKIRSTKLEDSAMYFCASSVGRDNSPLHFGNGTRLTVT.

The CDR3 coding sequence is TGTGCCAGCAGTCCGACAGCCGCGAACACCGGGGAGCTGTTTTTT. Its translation is CASSPTAANTGELFF. V gene TRBV6-4 combines with J gene TRBJ2-2; a possible D gene is TRBD1 (5 bases). CDR3 size: 15 residues. The V gene's germline CDR1 is MRHNA and CDR2 SNTAGT. Trimming shortened V by 5 bases and J by 0 bases, and 10 bases separated the two germline ends.

The CDR3 DNA is TGTGCCAGTAGCAGGGGCCTCTCTGGGGCCAACGTCCTGACTTTC. Protein product: CASSRGLSGANVLTF. This chain joins TRBV19 and TRBJ2-6, with D perhaps TRBD1 (6 bases). The CDR3 is 15 residues long. The germline V gene encodes CDR1 LNHDA and CDR2 SQIVND (reference sequence). Trimming pared 6 bases from V and 0 bases from J, leaving 9 bases between.

The V call is TRBV29-1, the J call TRBJ2-7; D tentatively fits TRBD1 or TRBD2 (7 bases each). Trimming took off 6 bases at V and 0 bases at J, with 18 bases between the two ends. Germline CDR1 reads SQVTM; CDR2 reads ANQGSEA. CDR3 length: 15 amino acids. The CDR3 nucleotides are TGCAGCGTCCGCGGGGGACAGTCGAGCTCCTACGAGCAGTACTTC. Residues: CSVRGGQSSSYEQYF.

This chain connects TRBV5-4 to TRBJ1-4; D possibly corresponds to TRBD1 (5 bases). The germline V gene encodes CDR1 SGHNT and CDR2 YYREEE (reference sequence). The ends were cut back, 4 bases at V and 8 bases at J, with 15 bases in the middle. This CDR3 comprises 14 residues. The DNA for the CDR3 is TGTGCCAGCAGCCCCGACAGAAGGAACGAAAAACTGTTTTTT. Its translation: CASSPDRRNEKLFF.

The sample holds a few counts of this clone. This sequence joins TRBV6-4 and TRBJ1-1; D uncertain. V dropped 4 bases and J dropped 0 bases, with 6 bases sitting between them. CDR3 length: 13 amino acids. Germline-derived CDR1 and CDR2 are MRHNA and SNTAGT. The CDR3 coding sequence is TGTGCCAGCAGTGTGGAGATGAACACTGAAGCTTTCTTT. Translation: CASSVEMNTEAFF.

The V gene is TRBV6-5, the J gene TRBJ2-7; D is undetermined. V lost 0 bases to trimming and J lost 3 bases, with 9 bases between them. The CDR3 covers 14 residues. The germline CDR1 and CDR2 sequences are MNHEY and SVGAGI. The CDR3 region is CASSYSSGGYEQYF. The CDR3 bases are TGTGCCAGCAGTTACTCCTCGGGTGGCTACGAGCAGTACTTC.

This clone was observed a single time. J is TRBJ2-7 and V is TRBV14, with a tentative D call TRBD2 (5 bases). Germline V gene data show CDR1 as SGHDN and CDR2 as FVKESK. V dropped 0 bases and J dropped 6 bases, with 15 bases sitting between them. This CDR3 is 15 amino acids long. In nucleotides, the CDR3 is TGTGCCAGCAGCCAAGATTGGGGAGTGGGGAGCGAGCAGTACTTC. This encodes CASSQDWGVGSEQYF.

The gene calls are TRBV4-3 and TRBJ1-2; weak D call: TRBD1 (5 bases). The CDR3 extends over 15 amino acids. Trimming left V 0 bases short and J 3 bases short, with 11 bases between. Germline assignment: CDR1 LGHNA and CDR2 YSLEER. In DNA, the CDR3 is TGCGCCAGCAGCCAAGATCTGGGGGGGTACTATGGCTACACCTTC. Translated: CASSQDLGGYYGYTF.

The gene calls are TRBV30 and TRBJ1-5; 11 bases fit TRBD1. The CDR3 loop spans 15 amino acids. Trimming cost V 3 bases and J 7 bases; bases outside gene matches: 8. The germline gives CDR1 GTSNPN, CDR2 SVGIG (reference sequence). The CDR3: CAWSRTGGASQPQHF. CDR3 in DNA: TGTGCCTGGAGCCGGACAGGGGGCGCGAGCCAGCCCCAGCATTTT.

This chain uses TRBV19 with TRBJ1-2, with D uncertain. With 3 bases removed from V and 2 bases from J, the gap between germline ends came to 7 bases. CDR1 and CDR2 from the germline V gene are LNHDA and SQIVND (reference sequence). The CDR3 is 13 amino acids. The CDR3 coding sequence is TGTGCCAGTAGTATCGGATTGAACTATGGCTACACCTTC. This encodes CASSIGLNYGYTF. Variable domain in full (rest from reference TRBV19 and TRBJ1-2): DGGITQSPKYLFRKEGQNVTLSCEQNLNHDAMYWYRQDPGQGLRLIYYSQIVNDFQKGDIAEGYSVSREKKESFPLTVTSAQKNPTAFYLCASSIGLNYGYTFGSGTRLTVV.

The chain joins TRBV5-1 to TRBJ1-5; TRBD1 matches 7 bases. Looked up from germline, CDR1 is SGHRS and CDR2 is YFSETQ. This CDR3 contains 14 residues. The J segment lost 2 bases and the V segment lost 2 bases, leaving 1 base of the junction unmatched. The CDR3: CASSFGQGNQPQHF. The CDR3 DNA follows: TGCGCCAGCAGCTTCGGACAGGGCAATCAGCCCCAGCATTTT.

The J gene is TRBJ1-3, the V gene TRBV27, with D perhaps TRBD1 (5 bases). In germline, CDR1 is MNHEY, CDR2 SMNVEV (reference sequence). The CDR3 is made up of 16 amino acids. V dropped 7 bases and J dropped 0 bases, with 16 bases sitting between them. Here the CDR3 reads CASTKGAADSGNTIYF. As DNA, the CDR3 is TGTGCCAGCACCAAAGGGGCGGCTGACTCTGGAAACACCATATATTTT.

This sequence joins TRBV7-6 and TRBJ1-6, with D unclear. V lost 10 bases and J 9 bases, leaving 16 bases between the germline ends. This CDR3 contains 13 residues. CDR1 SGHVS and CDR2 FNYEAQ come from the germline V gene. CDR3 nucleotide sequence: TGTGCCACCAGTGAGGGATTGAGTTCACCCCTCCACTTT. Protein: CATSEGLSSPLHF.

The chain uses TRBV5-1 and TRBJ1-2, with no clear D. Germline loops: CDR1 SGHRS, CDR2 YFSETQ. The CDR3 spans 13 residues. V shed 1 base and J shed 3 bases, with 7 bases lying between them. The DNA of the CDR3 is TGCGCCAGCAGCTTGCCGGGAGACTATGGCTACACCTTC. Its translation is CASSLPGDYGYTF. Variable domain in full (rest from reference TRBV5-1 and TRBJ1-2): KAGVTQTPRYLIKTRGQQVTLSCSPISGHRSVSWYQQTPGQGLQFLFEYFSETQRNKGNFPGRFSGRQFSNSRSEMNVSTLELGDSALYLCASSLPGDYGYTFGSGTRLTVV.

This clone was found once. The rearrangement links TRBV11-3 to TRBJ1-2; D possibly corresponds to TRBD1 (6 bases). The CDR3 sequence is 13 residues long. Germline V CDR1 and CDR2: SGHNT, YENEEA. Trimming pared 2 bases from V and 7 bases from J, leaving 11 bases between. This CDR3 reads CASSLTGAGGYTF. As DNA, the CDR3 is TGTGCCAGCAGCTTAACGGGGGCAGGTGGCTACACCTTC.

The chain couples TRBV19 to TRBJ2-1; maybe TRBD1 (5 bases). There are 12 residues in the CDR3. Germline-derived CDR1 and CDR2 are LNHDA and SQIVND (reference sequence). Trimming left V 2 bases short and J 9 bases short, with 8 bases between. CDR3 loop: CASSILRGEQFF. CDR3 nucleotides: TGTGCCAGTAGTATATTAAGGGGTGAGCAGTTCTTC.

The chain combines TRBV28 with TRBJ1-5; no reliable D call. Germline values: CDR1 MDHEN, CDR2 SYDVKM. This CDR3 comprises 18 residues. Trimming pared 3 bases from V and 3 bases from J, leaving 21 bases between. CDR3 region: CASSFSTRREVFNQPQHF. CDR3 bases: TGTGCCAGCAGTTTTAGTACACGACGAGAGGTCTTCAATCAGCCCCAGCATTTT.

A single count supports this clone. The rearrangement links TRBV15 to TRBJ1-4; D uncertain. CDR3 length: 15 residues. Germline assignment: CDR1 LNHNV and CDR2 YYDKDF (reference sequence). Trimming removed 0 bases at V and 3 bases at J, with 8 bases between. The DNA for the CDR3 is TGTGCCACCAGCAGAGATGCAACCCCTAATGAAAAACTGTTTTTT. Translation: CATSRDATPNEKLFF.

CDR3 nucleotides: TGTGCCAGCAGCGCCGGATGGGGCTACAATGAGCAGTTCTTC. Translated, it gives CASSAGWGYNEQFF. The chain couples TRBV9 to TRBJ2-1; D not resolved. This CDR3 comprises 14 residues. V was clipped by 3 bases and J by 3 bases, with 10 bases between them. Germline values: CDR1 SGDLS, CDR2 YYNGEE.

This chain links TRBV5-1 with TRBJ2-1; D unclear. Germline CDR1 SGHRS, CDR2 YFSETQ. The length of the CDR3 is 15 residues. Trimming shortened V by 0 bases and J by 3 bases, and 10 bases separated the two germline ends. The CDR3 DNA sequence: TGCGCCAGCAGCTTGGAGCCAAATTACTACAATGAGCAGTTCTTC. Translation gives CASSLEPNYYNEQFF.